Below are 13 T cell receptor beta chains sequenced from a single sample in a study of T cells in tuberculosis. Clones were read by immunoSEQ multiplex PCR, and TCRdb kept only the in-frame ones, dropping some. The data show tens of thousands of clones, about 91% seen once. Time point specified: new active TB diagnosis, blood taken before or within 7 days of starting treatment. Material: PBMCs, obtained at tuberculosis diagnosis. These receptors originate from an adult with tuberculosis.

The chain combines TRBV7-6 with TRBJ2-6; D is possibly TRBD1 (6 bases). V lost 1 base and J lost 2, with 6 bases in between. Per germline, CDR1 SGHVS and CDR2 FNYEAQ. The length of the CDR3 is 15 residues. CDR3 DNA: TGTGCCAGCAGCTTAGAGGGGGCTGGGGCCAACGTCCTGACTTTC. As protein: CASSLEGAGANVLTF.

The rearrangement joins TRBV5-4 to TRBJ2-7, with TRBD1 matching 9 bases. The ends lost 4 bases at V and 3 bases at J; junction bases unmatched: 8. The CDR3 has 15 amino acids. Germline V CDR1 and CDR2: SGHNT, YYREEE (reference sequence). The CDR3 protein is CASSGVGTGLYEQYF. As DNA, the CDR3 is TGTGCCAGCAGCGGGGTGGGGACAGGGCTCTACGAGCAGTACTTC.

V and J are TRBV5-1 and TRBJ2-2; TRBD2 aligns across 13 bases. Germline CDR1 SGHRS, CDR2 YFSETQ. The junction had 5 bases not matched to a gene; V was cut back by 3 bases and J by 3 bases. This CDR3 has 17 amino acids. CDR3 sequence reads: CASSWTSGSGHTGELFF. The CDR3 DNA follows: TGCGCCAGCAGCTGGACTAGCGGGAGTGGGCACACCGGGGAGCTGTTTTTT. The entire variable domain, with the rest obtained from reference TRBV5-1 and TRBJ2-2, is as follows: KAGVTQTPRYLIKTRGQQVTLSCSPISGHRSVSWYQQTPGQGLQFLFEYFSETQRNKGNFPGRFSGRQFSNSRSEMNVSTLELGDSALYLCASSWTSGSGHTGELFFGEGSRLTVL.

This chain joins TRBV7-3 and TRBJ1-2; the match to TRBD1 covers 8 bases. With 4 bases clipped from V and 7 bases from J, the junction kept 14 bases outside the gene matches. CDR3 length: 16 residues. CDR1 is SGHTA, CDR2 FQGTGA, per germline. The CDR3 sequence: CASSSSPTGVPAGYTF. The CDR3 DNA sequence: TGTGCCAGCAGCTCGAGCCCGACAGGGGTACCCGCTGGCTACACCTTC.

This chain joins TRBV28 and TRBJ1-3; D uncertain. Germline CDR1 MDHEN, CDR2 SYDVKM. Trimming cost V 3 bases and J 1 base, with 13 bases left between them. This CDR3 spans 16 amino acids. The CDR3 protein is CASSFVPGSSGNTIYF. DNA for the CDR3: TGTGCCAGCAGTTTCGTCCCAGGCTCTTCTGGAAACACCATATATTTT.

The rearrangement joins TRBV18 to TRBJ1-2, with 9 positions matching TRBD1. This CDR3 spans 16 amino acids. V dropped 3 bases and J dropped 8; count of bases not matched to a gene: 13. Germline V CDR1 and CDR2: KGHSH, LQKENI. The CDR3 DNA sequence: TGTGCCAGCTCACCTGTTTCCGGGACAGGGAAAGAGGGCTACACCTTC. Amino acid sequence: CASSPVSGTGKEGYTF.

CDR3 DNA: TGTGCCAGCAGGCCTCAGGCCCACTATGGCTACACCTTC. Protein: CASRPQAHYGYTF. This rearrangement joins TRBV6-5 to TRBJ1-2; D not resolved. Germline assignment: CDR1 MNHEY and CDR2 SVGAGI. The CDR3 consists of 13 residues. V shed 6 bases and J shed 3 bases, with 11 bases lying between them.

The V call is TRBV5-1, the J call TRBJ1-2; a weak D match, TRBD1 (6 bases). The CDR3 is 13 residues long. Deletions cut 3 bases from V and 2 bases from J, with 8 bases between. Germline lookup yields CDR1 SGHRS and CDR2 YFSETQ. The CDR3 coding sequence is TGCGCCAGCAGCTCGGGACAAAACTATGGCTACACCTTC. It yields the protein CASSSGQNYGYTF.

The chain combines TRBV2 with TRBJ2-1, with D maybe TRBD2 (5 bases). The germline CDR1 and CDR2 sequences are SNHLY and FYNNEI. The CDR3 covers 14 residues. The germline V and J ends were trimmed by 6 bases and 5 bases, with 14 bases remaining between them. The CDR3 DNA follows: TGTGCCAGCAGGAGGGAAGTGGTGGACAATGAGCAGTTCTTC. It codes for CASRREVVDNEQFF.

J is TRBJ1-2 and V is TRBV9; 12 bases agree with TRBD1. After removal of 4 bases from V and 8 bases from J, the junction contained 12 bases not matched to a gene. Germline CDR1 reads SGDLS; CDR2 reads YYNGEE. The CDR3 has 16 amino acids. CDR3 sequence (DNA): TGTGCCAGCAGCACCCGAACGGGACAGGGGGCTGAAGGCTACACCTTC. Encoded protein: CASSTRTGQGAEGYTF.

This rearrangement joins TRBV5-5 to TRBJ2-7; 9 bases map to TRBD1. Looked up from germline, CDR1 is SGHKS and CDR2 is YYEKEE (reference sequence). The V segment lost 2 bases and the J segment 6 bases; nucleotides outside the gene matches: 9. The CDR3 loop spans 15 amino acids. CDR3 in amino acids: CASSFPGTGLLEQYF. CDR3 DNA sequence: TGTGCCAGCAGCTTTCCCGGGACAGGGTTACTCGAGCAGTACTTC.

The chain recombines TRBV19 with TRBJ2-3; the match to TRBD2 covers 12 bases. The CDR3 contains 17 residues. With V trimmed by 5 bases and J by 0 bases, 6 bases remained unmatched. Per the germline V gene, CDR1 is LNHDA and CDR2 is SQIVND (reference sequence). The CDR3 DNA sequence: TGTGCCAGTAGTCCCCGTACTAGCGGGAGGAGCACAGATACGCAGTATTTT. This gives the protein CASSPRTSGRSTDTQYF.

The gene calls are TRBV5-8 and TRBJ2-3, with 9 bases identical to TRBD2. Germline assignment: CDR1 SGHTS and CDR2 YDEGEE. V was clipped by 4 bases and J by 2 bases; unmatched bases: 14. The CDR3 loop spans 18 amino acids. Here the CDR3 reads CASSPGRGSGGYTDTQYF. CDR3 bases: TGTGCCAGCAGCCCGGGGAGGGGTAGCGGGGGTTACACAGATACGCAGTATTTT.